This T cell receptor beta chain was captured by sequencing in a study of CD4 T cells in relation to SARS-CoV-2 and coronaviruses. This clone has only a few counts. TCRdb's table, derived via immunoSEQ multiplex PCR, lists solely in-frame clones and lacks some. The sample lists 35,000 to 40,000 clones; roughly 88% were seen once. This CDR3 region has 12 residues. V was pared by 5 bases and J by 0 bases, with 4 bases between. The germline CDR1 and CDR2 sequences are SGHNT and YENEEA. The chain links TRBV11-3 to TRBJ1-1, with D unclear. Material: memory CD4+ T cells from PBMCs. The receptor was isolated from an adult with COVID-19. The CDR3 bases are TGTGCCAGCAGCCCAGTGAACACTGAAGCTTTCTTT. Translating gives CASSPVNTEAFF.